Listed here are 18 T cell receptor beta chains from one sample, sequenced in a study of human T cells and chemical hapten exposure. Regarding time point: patch test 2, 6 weeks after DPC sensitization. Specified treatment: therapeutic diphenylcyclopropenone sensitization with weekly scalp DPC. Each CDR3 protein gets one entry after TCRdb re-called the RACE reads with MiXCR. The sample yields roughly 54,000 distinct CDR3 sequences, less than 10% seen once. The sequencing here drew on whole blood, taken in connection with sensitization to the hapten diphenylcyclopropenone (DPC). The receptors shown here come from a woman in her forties or fifties with alopecia areata. Some clones in this sample may be carry-over from other donors' samples.

V usage is TRBV2 and J usage is TRBJ1-1; D is undetermined. The CDR3 contains 16 residues. CDR1 SNHLY and CDR2 FYNNEI come from the germline V gene. V gave up 2 bases and J gave up 1 base, with 14 bases separating them. The DNA for the CDR3 is TGTGCCAGCAGTGAAAACTCCCCGGACTCGAACACTGAAGCTTTCTTT. Protein product: CASSENSPDSNTEAFF.

This clonotype was seen at least ten times. This chain connects TRBV25-1 to TRBJ2-7; D ambiguous. V lost 2 bases and J 5 bases, leaving 4 bases between the germline ends. The CDR3 is 11 residues long. From germline, CDR1 is MGHDK and CDR2 SYGVNS. CDR3 DNA sequence: TGTGCCAGCAGTGAAGTCGACGAGCAGTACTTC. Amino acids: CASSEVDEQYF.

In its sample, this clonotype was seen a few times. DNA of the CDR3: TGTGCCAGCTCACCAGCGGGAGGGCCAGATACGCAGTATTTT. Translation gives CASSPAGGPDTQYF. This rearrangement joins TRBV18 to TRBJ2-3; TRBD2 matches at 9 bases. Trimming removed 2 bases from V and 4 bases from J; junction bases left unmatched: 1. Germline CDR1 reads KGHSH; CDR2 reads LQKENI. The CDR3 extends over 14 amino acids. Full variable domain (missing parts from reference TRBV18 and TRBJ2-3): NAGVMQNPRHLVRRRGQEARLRCSPMKGHSHVYWYRQLPEEGLKFMVYLQKENIIDESGMPKERFSAEFPKEGPSILRIQQVVRGDSAAYFCASSPAGGPDTQYFGPGTRLTVL.

This clonotype was counted many times. The rearrangement uses TRBV10-3 and TRBJ2-3; 11 bases line up with TRBD2. Germline V CDR1 and CDR2: ENHRY, SYGVKD. CDR3 length equals 17 residues. Trimming took 4 bases from V and 4 from J; bases not matched to a gene: 10. CDR3: CAISGSGGDASSDTQYF. The CDR3 DNA follows: TGTGCCATCAGTGGTAGCGGGGGGGACGCTAGTTCAGATACGCAGTATTTT.

CDR3 DNA sequence: TGCAGTGCTTTGCGACTAGCGGGGGGCTACGAGCAGTACTTC. It is translated as CSALRLAGGYEQYF. The chain combines TRBV20-1 with TRBJ2-7; 13 bases are a match to TRBD2. J was trimmed by 3 bases and V by 5 bases; bases with no gene match: 4. This CDR3 comprises 14 residues. Germline V gene data show CDR1 as DFQATT and CDR2 as SNEGSKA (reference sequence).

This clonotype appeared a few times. The genes are TRBV29-1 and TRBJ2-3; TRBD2 matches 8 bases. After removal of 3 bases from V and 0 bases from J, the junction contained 11 bases not matched to a gene. Germline V gene data show CDR1 as SQVTM and CDR2 as ANQGSEA. This CDR3 contains 17 residues. The CDR3 spells CSVEGGRSGGSTDTQYF. Here the CDR3 DNA reads TGCAGCGTTGAGGGCGGAAGGAGCGGGGGCAGCACAGATACGCAGTATTTT.

This clonotype was seen a few times. The rearrangement uses TRBV20-1 and TRBJ2-7, with D maybe TRBD2 (6 bases). Trimming stripped 6 bases from V and 6 bases from J, with 12 bases between. The CDR3 is made up of 11 amino acids. The V gene's germline CDR1 is DFQATT and CDR2 SNEGSKA (reference sequence). This CDR3 reads CSAKLGGEQYF. In DNA, the CDR3 is TGCAGTGCGAAACTCGGGGGCGAGCAGTACTTC.

This clonotype was observed at least ten times. The genes are TRBV18 and TRBJ2-7; D not certain. This CDR3 has 15 residues. The V end was cut by 4 bases, the J end by 2 bases, with 15 bases between. From germline, CDR1 is KGHSH and CDR2 LQKENI. CDR3 sequence reads: CASSLTLSDPYEQYF. Here the CDR3 DNA reads TGTGCCAGCTCACTTACCTTGTCGGATCCCTACGAGCAGTACTTC.

This clonotype has a count of ten or more. The chain has TRBV12-3 or TRBV12-4 and TRBJ2-4; 7 nucleotides match TRBD2. Trimming cost V 2 bases and J 4 bases; bases outside gene matches: 5. The CDR3 length is 15 residues. The CDR3 spells CASSLMPSGKNIQYF. The CDR3 DNA is TGTGCCAGCAGTTTAATGCCTAGCGGAAAAAACATTCAGTACTTC.

This clonotype was detected many times. V usage is TRBV5-4 and J usage is TRBJ2-3, with 12 nucleotides matching TRBD2. The V gene end was trimmed by 3 bases and the J gene end by 7 bases; junction bases not matched to a gene: 12. The CDR3 is 17 residues long. The germline V gene has CDR1 SGHNT and CDR2 YYREEE (reference sequence). The CDR3 sequence: CASSSGTSGLLPHTQYF. The CDR3 nucleotides are TGTGCCAGCAGCTCCGGGACTAGCGGGCTCCTTCCCCATACGCAGTATTTT.

This clonotype came up a few times. This CDR3 is CASSPTAGKGTDTQYF. CDR3 sequence (DNA): TGTGCCAGCAGCCCTACAGCGGGGAAAGGCACAGATACGCAGTATTTT. The V call is TRBV7-2, the J call TRBJ2-3; the match to TRBD2 covers 7 bases. CDR3 size: 16 residues. CDR1 SGHTA and CDR2 FQGNSA come from the germline V gene. The ends lost 5 bases at V and 1 base at J; junction bases unmatched: 9.

This clonotype was observed a few times. This chain links TRBV5-1 with TRBJ2-7, with D possibly being TRBD1 (6 bases). The CDR3 has 15 amino acids. The V end lost 0 bases, the J end lost 2 bases, and 12 bases lay between the germline ends. Germline-derived CDR1 and CDR2 are SGHRS and YFSETQ. This CDR3 reads CASSLGRDTPYEQYF. The DNA for the CDR3 is TGCGCCAGCAGCTTGGGACGGGACACCCCCTACGAGCAGTACTTC.

This chain uses TRBV5-4 with TRBJ1-3; D gene unclear. CDR1 SGHNT and CDR2 YYREEE come from the germline V gene (reference sequence). V shed 2 bases and J shed 0 bases, with 9 bases lying between them. The CDR3 totals 15 residues. CDR3: CASSLGGFSGNTIYF. CDR3 coding DNA: TGTGCCAGCAGCTTAGGAGGATTCTCTGGAAACACCATATATTTT.

This clonotype has just a few counts. The chain uses TRBV7-9 and TRBJ2-7; 10 bases align to TRBD2. The germline gives CDR1 SEHNR, CDR2 FQNEAQ (reference sequence). This CDR3 comprises 13 residues. J lost 5 bases, V lost 7 bases, and 5 bases had no gene match. Written as DNA, the CDR3 is TGTGCCAGCACCCTAGCGGGAGTAAACGAGCAGTACTTC. Translation: CASTLAGVNEQYF.

This clonotype appeared many times. J is TRBJ1-2 and V is TRBV28, with a possible D match to TRBD1 (5 bases). Germline V gives CDR1 MDHEN, CDR2 SYDVKM. The CDR3 extends over 12 amino acids. Trimming stripped 2 bases from V and 8 bases from J, with 9 bases between. Here the CDR3 DNA reads TGTGCCAGCAGTTTAAGACAGAGAGGCTACACCTTC. It translates to CASSLRQRGYTF.

A few counts support this clonotype. The chain couples TRBV11-2 to TRBJ2-3; 10 bases are a match to TRBD2. The CDR3 has 20 amino acids. J was trimmed by 9 bases and V by 5 bases; bases with no gene match: 26. The V gene's germline CDR1 is SGHAT and CDR2 FQNNGV. CDR3 DNA sequence: TGTGCCAGCAGCACATACTCGGAAGGCGGTAGCGGGAGGCCTGGGGGGACGCAGTATTTT. This gives the protein CASSTYSEGGSGRPGGTQYF.

The chain uses TRBV6-5 and TRBJ2-7; 13 nucleotides agree with TRBD2. Losses at the gene ends were 6 bases for V and 0 bases for J; bases not matched to a gene: 2. Germline V lookup: CDR1 MNHEY, CDR2 SVGAGI. This CDR3 comprises 15 residues. The CDR3 here is CASRRTSGSSYEQYF. The CDR3 DNA reads TGTGCCAGCAGGAGGACTAGCGGGAGCTCCTACGAGCAGTACTTC.

V and J are TRBV6-5 and TRBJ1-1; tentative D call: TRBD1 (6 bases). Trimming cost V 5 bases and J 3 bases, with 10 bases left between them. CDR1 and CDR2 (germline): MNHEY, SVGAGI. The CDR3 consists of 13 residues. The CDR3 DNA follows: TGTGCCAGCAGTCAGGGGACTTACACTGAAGCTTTCTTT. Protein sequence: CASSQGTYTEAFF.